This passage covers 8 T cell receptor beta chains from one sample sequenced in a study of immune heterogeneity within non-small cell lung tumors. Template material for each sample was about 0.55 ug of bulk tumor genomic DNA. Far-apart biopsies, several per primary tumor, were taken during surgery. Patients underwent curative surgery for untreated, newly diagnosed non-small cell lung cancer. Multiplex PCR relied on 32 V and 13 J primers to amplify TCR beta CDR3. In TCRdb, the multiplex PCR reads were re-called with MiXCR into one record per CDR3 protein. The top ten clones hold about 4% of a sample with about 15,000 distinct CDR3 sequences, less than 35% of them seen once. Sequencing used lung tumor tissue. These receptors originate from a man aged 40-50 years with non-small cell lung cancer.

This clonotype was seen ten or more times. V usage is TRBV12-3 or TRBV12-4 and J usage is TRBJ2-1, with a weak D call TRBD1 (7 bases). V was shortened by 4 bases and J by 4 bases, with 14 bases between the two germline ends. The CDR3 length is 15 residues. This CDR3 reads CASSSQGGRYNEQFF. The CDR3 region has the DNA TGTGCCAGCAGTTCCCAGGGGGGAAGGTACAATGAGCAGTTCTTC.

Of note for this clonotype: A much larger clonotype is one base distant, so this may be a read error. Because the CDR3 is missing its conserved closing phenylalanine or tryptophan, this is likely a read error. The V and J genes are TRBV7-8 and TRBJ2-7; D may match TRBD1 or TRBD2 (6 bases each). The CDR3 length is 16 residues. Deletions cut 1 base from V and 2 bases from J, with 15 bases between. From germline, CDR1 is SGHVS and CDR2 FQNEAQ. The CDR3 nucleotides read TGTGCCAGCAGCTTAGGGGGGGCAAACAAGCCCTACGAGCAGTACTTA. Translation gives CASSLGGANKPYEQYL.

The chain joins TRBV5-1 to TRBJ2-7; D is uncertain. CDR1 and CDR2 (germline): SGHRS, YFSETQ. CDR3 length equals 14 residues. Between the trimmed V and J ends, which lost 2 bases and 0 bases, there was a span of 9 bases. CDR3: CASSFEAYSYEQYF. The CDR3 DNA reads as TGCGCCAGCAGCTTTGAGGCTTACTCCTACGAGCAGTACTTC.

This clonotype was observed a handful of times. The CDR3 DNA reads TGTGCCACCAGCAGGGGAAGGGACAGCCAAGCTTTCTTT. This translates into CATSRGRDSQAFF. The rearrangement uses TRBV15 and TRBJ1-1, with 7 bases identical to TRBD1. J was trimmed by 9 bases and V by 3 bases; bases with no gene match: 7. Per the germline V gene, CDR1 is LNHNV and CDR2 is YYDKDF (reference sequence). This CDR3 is built from 13 residues.

Many counts were recorded for this clonotype. The chain combines TRBV11-3 with TRBJ2-7, with 13 bases lining up with TRBD2. The CDR3 sequence is 17 residues long. The germline V gene encodes CDR1 SGHNT and CDR2 YENEEA. The junction had 7 bases not matched to a gene; V was cut back by 2 bases and J by 3 bases. The CDR3 nucleotides read TGTGCCAGCAGCTTAAGGCCCCGGACTAGCGGGAGCTACGAGCAGTACTTC. This gives the protein CASSLRPRTSGSYEQYF.

By sample share, this clonotype is medium-sized. This chain uses TRBV12-3 or TRBV12-4 with TRBJ1-2; 7 bases agree with TRBD1. This CDR3 has 13 amino acids. V gave up 6 bases and J gave up 7 bases; unmatched junction bases: 8. The CDR3 sequence is CASSPDRVGGYTF. Here the CDR3 DNA reads TGTGCCAGCAGCCCTGACAGGGTAGGTGGCTACACCTTC.

With respect to this clonotype: At one end, the junction sequence differs from germline, possibly due to a read error. V and J are TRBV4-3 and TRBJ2-7; 7 bases are shared with TRBD1. The V gene's germline CDR1 is LGHNA and CDR2 YSLEER. This CDR3 contains 16 residues. CDR3 sequence (DNA): TGCGCCAGCAGCCAAGACCGGACAGGTAGCACCTACGACCAGTACTTC. Residues: CASSQDRTGSTYDQYF.

As concerns this clonotype: A much more abundant neighbour one base away suggests this may be a read error. The chain combines TRBV29-1 with TRBJ1-1, with D uncertain. With 2 bases removed from V and 11 bases from J, the gap between germline ends came to 12 bases. Germline CDR1 reads SQVTM; CDR2 reads ANQGSEA. The CDR3 extends over 11 amino acids. The CDR3 region has the DNA TGCAGCGTTGAAAGCGGGATTTTTGCTTTCTTT. As protein: CSVESGIFAFF.